This T cell receptor beta chain was captured in a study of blood T cell repertoires in COVID-19. About the study: Italy, Spain and the United States were the sources of the convalescent and acute COVID-19 samples. Sources were T cells, B-cell-depleted T cells, or PBMCs; the material itself was cDNA or gDNA.

Per the original data handling: Reference gene primer amplification gave nucleated cell count estimates. Some clones are missing from TCRdb's copy, which holds only in-frame ones; the method was immunoSEQ multiplex PCR. V and J calls and clone size are given by that table; D and trimming were obtained from the DNA. This table has hundreds of thousands of clones, 88% appearing once. The CDR3 loop spans 15 amino acids. Germline CDR1 is LGHDT and CDR2 is YNNKEL (reference sequence). The J segment lost 2 bases and the V segment lost 2 bases, leaving 3 bases of the junction unmatched. This chain connects TRBV3-1 (or the pseudogene TRBV3-2) to TRBJ2-7; 10 nucleotides align to TRBD1. The material sequenced was peripheral blood. This TCR came from a woman in her thirties who had recovered from COVID-19. DNA of the CDR3: TGTGCCAGCAGCCAAAAAGGGACAGGGGCCTACGAGCAGTACTTC. Translated, it gives CASSQKGTGAYEQYF.